The present T cell receptor beta chain was sequenced within a study of PD-L1 blockade in urothelial cancer. Study-wide background: Analyses used blood from 3 weeks (second dose) and 6 weeks after treatment start.

Notes on this clone: Its antigen is unidentified.

Sequenced by immunoSEQ multiplex PCR; TCRdb stores in-frame clones only, minus some. In the table there are more than 35,000 clones, about 82% of which are singletons. Study findings and constraints: Clones that were tumor-associated expanded more in the blood of durable-benefit patients at 3 weeks.

Time point indicated: pretreatment peripheral blood. Trimming took off 2 bases at V and 3 bases at J, with 10 bases between the two ends. Germline CDR1 GTSNPN, CDR2 SVGIG (reference sequence). The CDR3 has 13 amino acids. The receptor comes from a man at least 80 years old with urothelial cancer. The sequencing here drew on PBMCs, taken around atezolizumab (anti-PD-L1) treatment. J is TRBJ1-1 and V is TRBV30, with a possible D match to TRBD1 (6 bases). The CDR3 reads CAWSPQGYTEAFF. The CDR3 DNA sequence: TGTGCCTGGAGTCCACAGGGTTACACTGAAGCTTTCTTT.